Reported below is one TCR beta chain. This sample is part of a study of shared clonotypes between healthy human individuals. Repertoires were generated with immunoSEQ multiplex PCR, while TCRdb's copy carries only in-frame clones and drops some. The sample lists around 2.5 million clones; 93% were seen once. Germline assignment: CDR1 MNHEY and CDR2 SMNVEV (reference sequence). V shed 3 bases and J shed 6 bases, with 6 bases lying between them. The CDR3 consists of 11 residues. Source material: naive CD4+ T cells from PBMCs. Subset meaning: CD45RA+ positively selected. The chain combines TRBV27 with TRBJ2-7, with D unresolved. The clonotype comes from a young man in good health. Some clones in this sample may be carry-over from other donors' samples. The CDR3 DNA sequence: TGTGCCAGCAGTTTCGGGCCCGAGCAGTACTTC. It specifies CASSFGPEQYF.